The 10 T cell receptor beta chains listed next were all sequenced from one sample in a study of OX40 agonist ivuxolimab in advanced cancers. Profiling relied on immunoSEQ multiplex PCR, and the TCRdb table lists in-frame clones only, not all of them. The sample consists of 100,000 to 150,000 clones, just over 90% of them appearing once. The starting material was CD4+ or CD8+ T cells sorted from blood, obtained in a trial of the OX40 agonist ivuxolimab. The receptors derive from an adult with an advanced solid tumor such as melanoma, head and neck, liver or kidney cancer.

The rearrangement joins TRBV6-5 to TRBJ1-2, with TRBD1 as a possible D gene (6 bases). The V and J ends lost 9 bases and 2 bases respectively, with 16 bases between them. Germline V CDR1 and CDR2: MNHEY, SVGAGI. The CDR3 is 14 residues long. DNA of the CDR3: TGTGCCAGGGCTCCAAGAACAGGGAACTATGGCTACACCTTC. This gives the protein CARAPRTGNYGYTF.

The gene calls are TRBV6-4 and TRBJ2-7, with D possibly being TRBD2 (7 bases). Trimming shortened V by 1 base and J by 6 bases, and 16 bases separated the two germline ends. CDR3 length: 15 amino acids. CDR1 and CDR2 from the germline V gene are MRHNA and SNTAGT. CDR3 region: CASSDFYAGACEQYF. The CDR3 DNA is TGTGCCAGCAGTGACTTTTACGCGGGGGCATGCGAGCAGTACTTC.

The V call is TRBV28, the J call TRBJ1-4; the D gene is possibly TRBD1 (6 bases). Germline V gives CDR1 MDHEN, CDR2 SYDVKM. The CDR3 is made up of 11 amino acids. V was pared by 8 bases and J by 8 bases, with 9 bases between. CDR3 in amino acids: CASLTGEKLFF. The CDR3 DNA reads TGTGCCAGCCTAACAGGGGAAAAACTGTTTTTT. The whole variable domain, remainder taken from reference TRBV28 and TRBJ1-4, is DVKVTQSSRYLVKRTGEKVFLECVQDMDHENMFWYRQDPGLGLRLIYFSYDVKMKEKGDIPEGYSVSREKKERFSLILESASTNQTSMYLCASLTGEKLFFGSGTQLSVL.

This chain connects TRBV5-4 to TRBJ1-2, with a tentative D call TRBD1 (6 bases). In germline, CDR1 is SGHNT, CDR2 YYREEE (reference sequence). The V end was cut by 4 bases, the J end by 8 bases, with 12 bases between. The length of the CDR3 is 12 residues. The CDR3 DNA sequence: TGTGCCAGCAGCCCGAACAGGGAGGGCTACACCTTC. As protein: CASSPNREGYTF.

The chain has TRBV10-3 and TRBJ2-7, with a weak D call TRBD1 (6 bases). CDR1 ENHRY and CDR2 SYGVKD come from the germline V gene. The CDR3 runs to 15 residues. V lost 2 bases to trimming and J lost 5 bases, with 16 bases between them. The CDR3 loop reads CAISEGQGKDDEQYF. In DNA, the CDR3 is TGTGCCATCAGTGAGGGGCAGGGGAAGGACGACGAGCAGTACTTC.

The CDR3 region is CAISYYSGTGLGGYTF. CDR3 DNA: TGTGCCATCAGCTACTACTCCGGGACAGGGCTTGGTGGCTACACCTTC. This chain connects TRBV10-3 to TRBJ1-2, with TRBD1 matching 9 bases. CDR3 length: 16 amino acids. Per the germline V gene, CDR1 is ENHRY and CDR2 is SYGVKD. V shed 6 bases, J shed 7 bases, and the junction held 15 bases outside the gene matches.

The J gene is TRBJ1-6, the V gene TRBV27; no reliable D call. The germline CDR1 and CDR2 sequences are MNHEY and SMNVEV (reference sequence). V was cut by 7 bases and J by 6 bases, with 10 bases left in between. The CDR3 is made up of 13 amino acids. CDR3 loop: CASKWNPNSPLHF. The CDR3 DNA reads as TGTGCCAGCAAATGGAACCCTAATTCACCCCTCCACTTT.

Only a few counts were recorded for this clone. The chain has TRBV4-3 and TRBJ2-7; TRBD2 is a possible D gene (6 bases). Trimming stripped 1 base from V and 0 bases from J, with 19 bases between. CDR1 is LGHNA and CDR2 is YSLEER in the germline V gene. This CDR3 contains 18 residues. CDR3 protein: CASSQVVTPTGVSYEQYF. The CDR3 DNA follows: TGCGCCAGCAGCCAAGTGGTGACCCCAACGGGAGTCTCCTACGAGCAGTACTTC.

V usage is TRBV18 and J usage is TRBJ2-1, with D hard to call. The CDR3 runs 15 residues. The V and J ends lost 3 bases and 0 bases respectively, with 9 bases between them. CDR1 KGHSH and CDR2 LQKENI come from the germline V gene. Written as DNA, the CDR3 is TGTGCCAGCTCACCTCGAGTTCTCTCCTACAATGAGCAGTTCTTC. It translates to CASSPRVLSYNEQFF.

V usage is TRBV11-3 and J usage is TRBJ2-5; D perhaps matches TRBD2 (6 bases). Germline V gene data show CDR1 as SGHNT and CDR2 as YENEEA. V lost 4 bases, J lost 2 bases, and 14 bases lay in between. There are 15 residues in the CDR3. CDR3 loop: CASSSMTSEQETQYF. The CDR3 DNA reads TGTGCCAGCAGCTCTATGACTAGTGAGCAAGAGACCCAGTACTTC.